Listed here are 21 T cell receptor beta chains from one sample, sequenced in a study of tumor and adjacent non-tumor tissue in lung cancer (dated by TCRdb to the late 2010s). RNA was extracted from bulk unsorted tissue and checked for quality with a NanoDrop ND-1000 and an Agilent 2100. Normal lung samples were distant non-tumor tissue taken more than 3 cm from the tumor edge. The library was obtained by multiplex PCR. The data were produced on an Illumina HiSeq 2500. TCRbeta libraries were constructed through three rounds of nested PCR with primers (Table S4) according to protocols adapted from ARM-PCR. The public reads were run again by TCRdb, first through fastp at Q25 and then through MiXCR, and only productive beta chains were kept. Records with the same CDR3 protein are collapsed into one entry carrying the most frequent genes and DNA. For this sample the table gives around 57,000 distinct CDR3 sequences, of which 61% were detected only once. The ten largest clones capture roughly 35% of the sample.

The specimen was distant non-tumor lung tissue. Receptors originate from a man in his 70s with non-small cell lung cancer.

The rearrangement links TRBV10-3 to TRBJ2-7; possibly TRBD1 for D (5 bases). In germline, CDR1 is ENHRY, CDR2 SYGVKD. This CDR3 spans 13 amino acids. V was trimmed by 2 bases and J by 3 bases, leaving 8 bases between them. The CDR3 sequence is CAISERQGYEQYF. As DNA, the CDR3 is TGTGCCATCAGTGAGAGGCAGGGCTACGAGCAGTACTTC.

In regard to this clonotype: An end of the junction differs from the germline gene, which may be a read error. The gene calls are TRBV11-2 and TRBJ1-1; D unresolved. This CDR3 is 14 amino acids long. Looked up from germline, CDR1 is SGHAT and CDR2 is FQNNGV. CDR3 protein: CARSLGWVGTEAFF. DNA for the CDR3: TGTGCCAGGAGCTTAGGTTGGGTCGGCACTGAAGCTTTCTTT.

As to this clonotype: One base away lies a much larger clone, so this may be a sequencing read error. CDR3 loop: CASSLGLAGGPSIDTQYF. Written as DNA, the CDR3 is TGTGCCAGCAGTTTAGGACTAGCGGGAGGGCCCTCCATAGATACGCAGTATTTT. The chain has TRBV6-5 and TRBJ2-3, with 15 bases fitting TRBD2. Germline V CDR1 and CDR2: MNHEY, SVGAGI. The trim removed 4 bases at V and 5 bases at J, leaving 10 bases unmatched. The CDR3 runs to 18 residues.

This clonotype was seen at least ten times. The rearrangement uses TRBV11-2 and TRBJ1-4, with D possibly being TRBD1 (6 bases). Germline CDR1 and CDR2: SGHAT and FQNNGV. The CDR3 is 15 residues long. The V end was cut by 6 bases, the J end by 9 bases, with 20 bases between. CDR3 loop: CASSLTGQGSKKLFF. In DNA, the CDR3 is TGTGCCAGCAGTTTAACAGGGCAAGGGAGTAAAAAACTGTTTTTT.

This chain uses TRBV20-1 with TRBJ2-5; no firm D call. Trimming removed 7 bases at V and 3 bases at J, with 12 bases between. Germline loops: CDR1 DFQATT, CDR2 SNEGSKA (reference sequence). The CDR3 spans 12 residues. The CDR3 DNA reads TGCAGTGTTGATGGTCCGAAAGAGACCCAGTACTTC. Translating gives CSVDGPKETQYF.

CDR3 protein: CATSDTVGPSSYNEQFF. The CDR3 DNA follows: TGTGCCACCAGTGATACGGTGGGCCCGAGCTCCTACAATGAGCAGTTCTTC. The chain is built from TRBV24-1 and TRBJ2-1; D not certain. V was shortened by 3 bases and J by 0 bases, with 14 bases between the two germline ends. This CDR3 comprises 17 residues. CDR1 is KGHDR, CDR2 SFDVKD, per germline.

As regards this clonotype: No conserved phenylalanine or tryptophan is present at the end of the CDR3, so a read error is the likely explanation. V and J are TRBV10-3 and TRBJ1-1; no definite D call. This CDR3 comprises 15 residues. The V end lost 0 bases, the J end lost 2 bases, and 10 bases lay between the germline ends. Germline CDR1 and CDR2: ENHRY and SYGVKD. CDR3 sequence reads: CAISESADLNTEAFI. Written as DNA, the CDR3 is TGTGCCATCAGTGAGTCCGCAGATCTAAACACTGAAGCTTTCATT.

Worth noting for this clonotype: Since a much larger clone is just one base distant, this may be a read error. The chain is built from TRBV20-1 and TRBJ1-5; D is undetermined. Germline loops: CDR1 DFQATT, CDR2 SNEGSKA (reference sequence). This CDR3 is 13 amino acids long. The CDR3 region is CSASRRSNHPQHF. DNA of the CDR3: TGCAGTGCTAGTCGGAGGAGCAATCACCCCCAGCATTTT.

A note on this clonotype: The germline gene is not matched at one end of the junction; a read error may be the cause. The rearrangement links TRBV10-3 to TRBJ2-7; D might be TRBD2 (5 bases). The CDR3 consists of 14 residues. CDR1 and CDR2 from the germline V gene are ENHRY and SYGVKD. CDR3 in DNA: TGTGCCATCAATGGGAGCGGATCCTCCTACGAGCAGCACTTC. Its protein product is CAINGSGSSYEQHF.

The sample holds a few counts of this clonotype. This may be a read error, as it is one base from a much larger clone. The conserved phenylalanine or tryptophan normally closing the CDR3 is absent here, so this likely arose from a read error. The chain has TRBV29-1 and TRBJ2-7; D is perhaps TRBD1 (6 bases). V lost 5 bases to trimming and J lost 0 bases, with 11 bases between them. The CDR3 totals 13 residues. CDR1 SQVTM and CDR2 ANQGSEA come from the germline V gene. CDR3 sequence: CSVPGQSSYEQYL. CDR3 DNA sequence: TGCAGCGTTCCCGGACAGAGCTCCTACGAGCAGTACCTC.

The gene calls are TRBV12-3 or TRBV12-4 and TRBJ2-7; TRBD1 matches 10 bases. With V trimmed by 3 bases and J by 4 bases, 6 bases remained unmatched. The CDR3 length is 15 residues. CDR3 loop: CASSFPGQGIYEQYF. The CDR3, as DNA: TGTGCCAGCAGTTTTCCGGGACAGGGGATTTACGAGCAGTACTTC.

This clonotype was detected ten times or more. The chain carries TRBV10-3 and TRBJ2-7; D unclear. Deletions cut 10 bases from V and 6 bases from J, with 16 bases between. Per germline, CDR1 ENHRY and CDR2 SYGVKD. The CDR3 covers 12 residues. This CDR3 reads CATSPALGEQYF. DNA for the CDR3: TGTGCCACCTCGCCTGCCTTAGGCGAGCAGTACTTC.

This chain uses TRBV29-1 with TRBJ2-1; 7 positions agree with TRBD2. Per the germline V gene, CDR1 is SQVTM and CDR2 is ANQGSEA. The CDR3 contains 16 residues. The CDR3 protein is CSVTGLGARAYNEQFF. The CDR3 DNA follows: TGCAGTGTCACCGGACTAGGGGCACGAGCCTACAATGAGCAGTTCTTC.

The CDR3 nucleotides are TGTGCCTGGAAGTGGACAGATACGCAGTATTTT. Translation gives CAWKWTDTQYF. The J gene is TRBJ2-3, the V gene TRBV30; D remains unclear. The germline V gene encodes CDR1 GTSNPN and CDR2 SVGIG (reference sequence). Trimming shortened V by 4 bases and J by 3 bases, and 5 bases separated the two germline ends. CDR3 length equals 11 residues.

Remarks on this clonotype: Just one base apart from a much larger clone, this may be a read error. CDR3: CASSLMSARETQYF. In DNA, the CDR3 is TGTGCCAGCAGCTTGATGAGCGCAAGGGAGACCCAGTACTTC. J is TRBJ2-5 and V is TRBV5-4; D is undetermined. CDR1 is SGHNT and CDR2 is YYREEE in the germline V gene (reference sequence). This CDR3 has 14 amino acids. With 1 base removed from V and 5 bases from J, the gap between germline ends came to 12 bases.

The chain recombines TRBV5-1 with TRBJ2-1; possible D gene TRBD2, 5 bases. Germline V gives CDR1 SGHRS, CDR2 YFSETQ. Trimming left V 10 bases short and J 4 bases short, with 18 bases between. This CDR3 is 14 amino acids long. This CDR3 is CAARKGEEYNEQFF. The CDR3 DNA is TGCGCCGCAAGGAAGGGAGAGGAGTACAATGAGCAGTTCTTC.

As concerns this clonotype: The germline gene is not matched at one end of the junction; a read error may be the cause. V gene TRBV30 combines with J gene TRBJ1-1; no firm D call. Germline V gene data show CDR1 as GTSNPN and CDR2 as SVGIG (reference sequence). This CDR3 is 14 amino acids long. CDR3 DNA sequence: TGTGCCTGGAGCACATGGGGAATGAACACTGAAGCATTCTTT. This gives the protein CAWSTWGMNTEAFF.

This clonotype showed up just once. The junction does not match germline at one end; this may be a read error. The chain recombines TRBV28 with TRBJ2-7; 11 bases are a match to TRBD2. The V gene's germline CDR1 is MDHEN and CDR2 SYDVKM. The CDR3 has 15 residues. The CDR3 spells CASSSDSGGEDEPHF. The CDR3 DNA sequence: TGTGCCAGCAGCTCAGATAGCGGGGGGGAGGACGAGCCGCACTTC.

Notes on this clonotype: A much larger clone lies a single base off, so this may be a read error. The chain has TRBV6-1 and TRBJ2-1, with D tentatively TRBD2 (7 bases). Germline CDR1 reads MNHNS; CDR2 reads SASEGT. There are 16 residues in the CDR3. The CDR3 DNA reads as TGTGTCAGCAGGGGTCCCCTGGGGCGGGAGAGGAATGAGCAGTTCTTC. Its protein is CVSRGPLGRERNEQFF.

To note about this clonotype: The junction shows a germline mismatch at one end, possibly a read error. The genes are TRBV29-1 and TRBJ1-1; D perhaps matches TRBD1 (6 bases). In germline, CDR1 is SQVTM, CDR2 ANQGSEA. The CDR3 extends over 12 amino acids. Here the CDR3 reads CSVGTIIAEVFF. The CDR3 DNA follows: TGCAGCGTGGGGACAATAATCGCCGAAGTTTTCTTT.

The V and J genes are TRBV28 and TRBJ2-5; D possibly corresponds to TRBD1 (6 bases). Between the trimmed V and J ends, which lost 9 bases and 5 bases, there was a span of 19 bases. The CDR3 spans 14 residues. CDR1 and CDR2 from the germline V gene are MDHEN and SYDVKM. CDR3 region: CASLYRESRETQYF. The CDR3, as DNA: TGTGCCAGTTTATACAGGGAGAGTCGGGAGACCCAGTACTTC.